This T cell receptor beta chain derives from a study of CXCR3-negative and CXCR3-positive naive CD8 T cells. About the study: Total TRB output reached around 150 million reads, about 1.5 +/- 0.3 million per library.

CDR1 is MDHEN and CDR2 is SYDVKM in the germline V gene. This CDR3 has 14 amino acids. As regards this clonotype: Its specificity is unknown.

Each CD8+ T cell subset was flow-sorted in triplicate. Every sort contained 250,000 to 350,000 cells. CD45RO-CCR7+CD27+CD95- expression identified naive CD8+ T cells. Study-level findings and limits: TRB CDR3 properties were used to infer TCR strength, and surface CD5 was comparable between naive subsets.

UMI-tagged TRB cDNA libraries were built via 5' RACE. TCRdb reprocessed the 5' RACE reads and keeps a single row for each CDR3 protein, giving no DNA. In all, the sample yields 90,000 to 95,000 distinct CDR3 sequences. The TCR sequence derives from a human donor in good health. Some clones in this sample may be carry-over from other donors' samples. The chain recombines TRBV28 with TRBJ1-1; the D call of TRBD1 rests on TCRdb alone, since no DNA is present to check it. Material: naive CXCR3- CD8+ T cells from blood. The sample's subset: CD45RO-CCR7+CD27+CD95- naive CD8+ T cells lacking CXCR3 (TNR3-). The CDR3 protein is CASSMTGTNTEAFF.